The rows below give T cell receptor beta chains drawn from one sample of a study of PD-1 blockade in mismatch repair-deficient tumors. TCRdb keeps only in-frame clones here, not all; method: immunoSEQ multiplex PCR. The table records around 50,000 clones, about 80% of them present only once. This specimen was peripheral blood, taken 4 weeks after starting pembrolizumab. These receptors were obtained from an adult with mismatch repair-deficient cancer. The CDR3 runs from the conserved cysteine through the conserved F or W. A D gene is named only where the DNA matches it firmly. Clone size is shown for a subset of rows, as once, few, many or a class of expanded clone.

TGTGCCAGCAGCAACCCGGCTTGGCTGAAGAAGCAAGAGACCCAGTACTTC CASSNPAWLKKQETQYF TRBJ2-5 - - TRBV11-3
TGTGCCAGCACCCTAGCGGGAGTCAACAATGAGCAGTTCTTC CASTLAGVNNEQFF TRBJ2-1 TRBD2 - TRBV6-1
TGTGCCAGCAGAGTCTTGGGACGGAAGAACACTGAAGCTTTCTTT CASRVLGRKNTEAFF TRBJ1-1 - - TRBV2
TGCGCCAGCAGCTTACAGGGGGGATACACAGATACGCAGTATTTT CASSLQGGYTDTQYF TRBJ2-3 TRBD1 - TRBV5-1
TGTGCCAGCAGCCAATCGGGACAGGGAGGAAACACTGAAGCTTTCTTT CASSQSGQGGNTEAFF TRBJ1-1 TRBD1 - TRBV4-2
TGTGCCAGCAGCTTAGACGGACAGGGAAGGGCGGCTAATGAAAAACTGTTTTTT CASSLDGQGRAANEKLFF TRBJ1-4 TRBD1 - TRBV7-2
TGTGCCAGCAGCTCCTCCAGGGGGGACAATGAGCAGTTCTTC CASSSSRGDNEQFF TRBJ2-1 - - TRBV7-2
TGTGCCATCAGTGAAAGCGGCACAGATACGCAGTATTTT CAISESGTDTQYF TRBJ2-3 - - TRBV10-3
TGTGCCAGTAGACGGAAGGAAGCGGGTGGGGAGGAGCAGTACTTC CASRRKEAGGEEQYF TRBJ2-7 - - TRBV19
TGTGCCAGCAGATGGGCGGGAGGGCCCGGTAATGAGCAGTTCTTC CASRWAGGPGNEQFF TRBJ2-1 TRBD2 - TRBV2
TGTGCCAGCAGCTCGTCCGGGACTACCGGAGGCGGGGAGCTGTTTTTT CASSSSGTTGGGELFF TRBJ2-2 TRBD2 - TRBV7-2
TGTGCCAGCAGTTTCAGCGGGGGATACAATGAGCAGTTCTTC CASSFSGGYNEQFF TRBJ2-1 TRBD2 few TRBV27
TGTGCCAGCAGCGCGGGACGATTGTCTGAAGCTTTCTTT CASSAGRLSEAFF TRBJ1-1 - - TRBV9
TGTGCCAGCAGCCTGATGACAGGGGGCAGCTATGGCTACACCTTC CASSLMTGGSYGYTF TRBJ1-2 TRBD1 - TRBV5-4
TGCGCCAGCAGCGGTTCCCGGGGCCGAGGGGAAAAACTGTTTTTT CASSGSRGRGEKLFF TRBJ1-4 - - TRBV5-1
TGTGCCAGCAGGCAAAGGGGGGGACAGATCGGAGGCTACACCTTC CASRQRGGQIGGYTF TRBJ1-2 TRBD1 few TRBV6-5
TGCGCCAGCAGCCAAGATCGGGCGGGGTGGGGATCCCAGTTCTTC CASSQDRAGWGSQFF TRBJ2-1 - - TRBV4-3
TGTGCCAGCAGCCCCGGACAGGTCAACACTGAAGCTTTCTTT CASSPGQVNTEAFF TRBJ1-1 TRBD1 - TRBV2
TGCGCCAGCAGCCAAGAGTTGAGCGTTGGGGGAACAGATACGCAGTATTTT CASSQELSVGGTDTQYF TRBJ2-3 - - TRBV4-3
TGCGCCAGCAGCTTAGGGCTAGCGGGAACGGGCTCCTACAATGAGCAGTTCTTC CASSLGLAGTGSYNEQFF TRBJ2-1 TRBD2 - TRBV5-1
TGTGCCAGCAGAACGTACTACGAGCAGTACTTC CASRTYYEQYF TRBJ2-7 - few TRBV2
TGTGCCAGCAGCCAAGATCGTGGGGATACGCAGTATTTT CASSQDRGDTQYF TRBJ2-3 - - TRBV4-2
TGTGCCAGCAGACGGGCCAGGGGTAGCAATCAGCCCCAGCATTTT CASRRARGSNQPQHF TRBJ1-5 - - TRBV6-5
TGTGCCAGCAGCGTAGGGCAAAGATATGAAAAACTGTTTTTT CASSVGQRYEKLFF TRBJ1-4 - - TRBV9
TGTGCCAGCAGCTCTAGCGGGGGCTGGAATGAGCAGTTCTTC CASSSSGGWNEQFF TRBJ2-1 TRBD2 - TRBV7-2
TGTGCCACCAGCAGAGACCGAACAGATAGGCCCTCGTACCAAGAGACCCAGTACTTC CATSRDRTDRPSYQETQYF TRBJ2-5 - few TRBV15
TGTGCCAGCTCACCAAGAACAGTCGACCGACGAACTGAAGCTTTCTTT CASSPRTVDRRTEAFF TRBJ1-1 - - TRBV18
TGTGCCAGCAGCCCTCTCCCAGGACAGGGGCCCTCGGGACACTCCTACAATGAGCAGTTCTTC CASSPLPGQGPSGHSYNEQFF TRBJ2-1 TRBD1 once TRBV14
TGTGCCAGCAGCTTAGGGACGGGACTCCAAGAGACCCAGTACTTC CASSLGTGLQETQYF TRBJ2-5 - - TRBV11-2
TGTGCCAGCAGTGAATCAGGGCCAAGGGAGGAGCTGTTTTTT CASSESGPREELFF TRBJ2-2 - - TRBV6-1
TGTGCCAGCAGCCCTGGGGGCGAGAGCACCGGGGAGCTGTTTTTT CASSPGGESTGELFF TRBJ2-2 - - TRBV7-9
TGTGCCAGCAGCCAAGGGGGGGACTCCAGCCCGACAGATACGCAGTATTTT CASSQGGDSSPTDTQYF TRBJ2-3 - few TRBV4-2
TGTGCCAGCAGTTTCTCCCCGCCCACAGATACGCAGTATTTT CASSFSPPTDTQYF TRBJ2-3 - once TRBV27
TGTGCCAGCAGCGTAGAAGGGTTAGATACGCAGTATTTT CASSVEGLDTQYF TRBJ2-3 - - TRBV9
TGTGCCAGCAGCCCAGGGGGTAGGCCGGGCGATACGCAGTATTTT CASSPGGRPGDTQYF TRBJ2-3 TRBD1 - TRBV7-2
TGTGCCAGCAGCCGACTGATCTCTGGAAACACCATATATTTT CASSRLISGNTIYF TRBJ1-3 - - TRBV6-5
TGTGCCAGCAGCCCCCAGGGGAACACTGAAGCTTTCTTT CASSPQGNTEAFF TRBJ1-1 - - TRBV11-1
TGTGCCAGCAGTGAATTAGCGGACCTTCTGGTTGAGCAGTTCTTC CASSELADLLVEQFF TRBJ2-1 - few TRBV2
TGTGCCAGTAGTCCCGACACTCCGGGCACTGAAGCTTTCTTT CASSPDTPGTEAFF TRBJ1-1 - - TRBV19
TGTGCCAGTAGAACGAATGGAGGAGGTTGGCCTACCTCGAACACTGAAGCTTTCTTT CASRTNGGGWPTSNTEAFF TRBJ1-1 - - TRBV19
TGTGCCAGCAGTGAGGAAGGGACCTCCTACAATGAGCAGTTCTTC CASSEEGTSYNEQFF TRBJ2-1 - - TRBV2
TGTGCCAGCTCACCACAGGGAAGCAATCAGCCCCAGCATTTT CASSPQGSNQPQHF TRBJ1-5 - few TRBV18